At least ten counts were recorded for the clone carrying this T cell receptor beta chain. This sample is drawn from a study of T cells after yellow fever vaccination. The CDR3 has 14 amino acids. V was clipped by 5 bases and J by 6 bases, with 17 bases between them. The V gene's germline CDR1 is SGHTA and CDR2 FQGNSA. From the 5' RACE reads, TCRdb called clonotypes with MiXCR, one entry per CDR3 protein. The sample shows about 220,000 distinct CDR3 sequences, under 3.5% of them seen only once. The input for sequencing was CD4+ T cells sorted from PBMCs, taken 10 days after the yellow fever booster vaccination. V usage is TRBV7-2 and J usage is TRBJ2-7; perhaps D is TRBD1 or TRBD2 (5 bases each). The sequence came from a man between 18 and 29 years old who received the YFV17D yellow fever vaccine. The chain's CDR3 is CASSQAAGLGEQYV. In nucleotides, the CDR3 is TGTGCCAGCAGCCAAGCGGCAGGGCTGGGCGAGCAGTACGTC.